The 21 T cell receptor beta chains reported below all come from one sample, sequenced in a study of technical replicates of blood from several donors. Produced via immunoSEQ multiplex PCR; TCRdb's table is partial and in-frame only. The table has more than 90,000 clones, about 94% seen once. Input material: T cells isolated from PBMCs. The receptors derive from a human donor in good health.

The chain combines TRBV14 with TRBJ2-1, with a possible D match to TRBD1 (5 bases). The V end was cut by 5 bases, the J end by 2 bases, with 13 bases between. The CDR3 is made up of 15 amino acids. The germline CDR1 and CDR2 sequences are SGHDN and FVKESK. The CDR3 is CASSSHRSTYNEQFF. The CDR3 coding sequence is TGTGCCAGCAGCTCGCACAGGTCAACCTACAATGAGCAGTTCTTC. The whole variable domain, remainder taken from reference TRBV14 and TRBJ2-1, is EAGVTQFPSHSVIEKGQTVTLRCDPISGHDNLYWYRRVMGKEIKFLLHFVKESKQDESGMPNNRFLAERTGGTYSTLKVQPAELEDSGVYFCASSSHRSTYNEQFFGPGTRLTVL.

The chain combines TRBV5-1 with TRBJ1-5, with no clear D. Per the germline V gene, CDR1 is SGHRS and CDR2 is YFSETQ. Trimming left V 0 bases short and J 1 base short, with 8 bases between. There are 15 residues in the CDR3. DNA of the CDR3: TGCGCCAGCAGCTTGGGAGGGTGGAGCAATCAGCCCCAGCATTTT. Translated, it gives CASSLGGWSNQPQHF.

CDR3 region: CARRSDRSGGGYTF. The CDR3 DNA follows: TGTGCCAGAAGGTCTGACAGGAGTGGAGGAGGCTACACCTTC. This sequence joins TRBV5-3 and TRBJ1-2; D possibly corresponds to TRBD1 (6 bases). TRBV5-3 is assigned to the ORF class and has an uncertain function. The CDR3 sequence is 14 residues long. The V gene lost 5 bases and the J gene lost 8 bases, with 19 bases spanning the gap.

J is TRBJ2-7 and V is TRBV28, with TRBD1 matching 8 bases. This CDR3 is 15 amino acids long. From germline, CDR1 is MDHEN and CDR2 SYDVKM. Trimming removed 4 bases from V and 3 bases from J; junction bases left unmatched: 8. CDR3 region: CASSSSDRVGYEQYF. DNA for the CDR3: TGTGCCAGCAGTTCATCGGACAGGGTGGGCTACGAGCAGTACTTC.

This clone was seen just once. This chain connects TRBV19 to TRBJ2-1; maybe TRBD1 (6 bases). CDR3 length: 14 amino acids. Trimming cost V 3 bases and J 8 bases, with 14 bases left between them. Germline CDR1 LNHDA, CDR2 SQIVND (reference sequence). In nucleotides, the CDR3 is TGTGCCAGTAGTATCAGGGGATCGGGCGATGAGCAGTTCTTC. Translated: CASSIRGSGDEQFF.

This sequence joins TRBV11-2 and TRBJ2-7; D is perhaps TRBD2 (6 bases). This CDR3 is 13 amino acids long. Trimming left V 5 bases short and J 4 bases short, with 12 bases between. Germline CDR1 is SGHAT and CDR2 is FQNNGV. CDR3 in DNA: TGTGCCAGCAGCCTTGGACTAACATACGAGCAGTACTTC. As protein: CASSLGLTYEQYF.

This clone has just a few counts. The CDR3 sequence: CASSQGTNNEQFF. As DNA, the CDR3 is TGTGCCAGCAGCCAAGGGACTAACAATGAGCAGTTCTTC. V and J are TRBV4-2 and TRBJ2-1; perhaps TRBD2 as D (6 bases). Looked up from germline, CDR1 is LGHNA and CDR2 is YNFKEQ. V dropped 1 base and J dropped 5 bases, with 6 bases sitting between them. The CDR3 is made up of 13 amino acids.

The chain joins TRBV6-1 to TRBJ2-6, with D tentatively TRBD1 (6 bases). Trimming cost V 11 bases and J 2 bases, with 13 bases left between them. CDR3 length: 14 residues. Germline-derived CDR1 and CDR2 are MNHNS and SASEGT. For the CDR3, the DNA is TGTGCCGGATCAACAGGGACTGGGGCCAACGTCCTGACTTTC. It translates to CAGSTGTGANVLTF.

The V and J genes are TRBV19 and TRBJ1-3; D unresolved. This CDR3 is built from 14 residues. Germline CDR1 is LNHDA and CDR2 is SQIVND (reference sequence). Between the trimmed V and J ends, which lost 8 bases and 0 bases, there was a span of 11 bases. The CDR3 coding sequence is TGTGCCAGTCACGTGTACAACTCTGGAAACACCATATATTTT. Translation: CASHVYNSGNTIYF.

This chain connects TRBV5-1 to TRBJ1-6; weak D call: TRBD1 (5 bases). The germline CDR1 and CDR2 sequences are SGHRS and YFSETQ. The CDR3 spans 14 residues. V was clipped by 5 bases and J by 5 bases, with 11 bases between them. The CDR3 loop is CASSSDSHNSPLHF. In DNA form, the CDR3 reads TGCGCCAGCAGTTCTGACAGCCATAATTCACCCCTCCACTTT.

The gene calls are TRBV13 and TRBJ2-1; no clear D gene. The CDR3 totals 12 residues. Trimming took 0 bases from V and 9 from J, leaving 6 bases between them. Germline CDR1 PRHDT, CDR2 FYEKMQ (reference sequence). The CDR3 nucleotides read TGTGCCAGCAGCTTAGGGTCTAGTGAGCAGTTCTTC. As protein: CASSLGSSEQFF.

The chain links TRBV28 to TRBJ1-2; D gene ambiguous. The CDR3 extends over 14 amino acids. Trimming shortened V by 4 bases and J by 4 bases, and 13 bases separated the two germline ends. Germline loops: CDR1 MDHEN, CDR2 SYDVKM. The CDR3 reads CASSSSSVLYGYTF. CDR3 nucleotide sequence: TGTGCCAGCAGTTCCTCCAGTGTTCTCTATGGCTACACCTTC.

This clone showed up just once. The rearrangement uses TRBV7-6 and TRBJ1-1; 9 bases match TRBD1. There are 17 residues in the CDR3. Germline loops: CDR1 SGHVS, CDR2 FNYEAQ. After removal of 1 base from V and 3 bases from J, the junction contained 9 bases not matched to a gene. CDR3 coding DNA: TGTGCCAGCAGCTTAGGGGGGGGACAGGGTACTTACACTGAAGCTTTCTTT. Protein product: CASSLGGGQGTYTEAFF.

This chain links TRBV18 with TRBJ1-2; D perhaps matches TRBD1 (6 bases). CDR1 is KGHSH, CDR2 LQKENI, per germline. Trimming left V 0 bases short and J 4 bases short, with 15 bases between. This CDR3 has 16 amino acids. CDR3 nucleotide sequence: TGTGCCAGCTCACCACCACGCTCTGACAGGTCCTATGGCTACACCTTC. Its protein is CASSPPRSDRSYGYTF.

The V gene is TRBV18, the J gene TRBJ1-2; tentative D call: TRBD1 (6 bases). The V gene's germline CDR1 is KGHSH and CDR2 LQKENI. CDR3 size: 15 residues. V was cut by 4 bases and J by 3 bases, with 15 bases left in between. This CDR3 is CASSLTRGRDYGYTF. For the CDR3, the DNA is TGTGCCAGCTCACTGACCAGGGGAAGGGACTATGGCTACACCTTC.

The chain employs TRBV10-1 and TRBJ2-7; 9 bases match TRBD1. The CDR3 totals 15 residues. V dropped 5 bases and J dropped 3; count of bases not matched to a gene: 8. Germline loops: CDR1 WNHNN, CDR2 SYGVQD (reference sequence). CDR3 sequence: CASSPGQGPNYEQYF. The CDR3 DNA reads TGCGCCAGCAGTCCGGGACAGGGTCCTAACTACGAGCAGTACTTC.

CDR3 in amino acids: CAWSVPWGDEQYF. As DNA, the CDR3 is TGTGCCTGGAGTGTCCCGTGGGGGGACGAGCAGTACTTC. The chain joins TRBV30 to TRBJ2-7; possibly TRBD2 for D (6 bases). Trimming pared 0 bases from V and 5 bases from J, leaving 11 bases between. Germline CDR1 GTSNPN, CDR2 SVGIG (reference sequence). The CDR3 totals 13 residues. The whole variable domain, remainder taken from reference TRBV30 and TRBJ2-7, is SQTIHQWPATLVQPVGSPLSLECTVEGTSNPNLYWYRQAAGRGLQLLFYSVGIGQISSEVPQNLSASRPQDRQFILSSKKLLLSDSGFYLCAWSVPWGDEQYFGPGTRLTVT.

The chain couples TRBV7-9 to TRBJ1-2; 9 nucleotides align to TRBD1. The trim removed 0 bases at V and 4 bases at J, leaving 6 bases unmatched. The CDR3 length is 16 residues. The germline gives CDR1 SEHNR, CDR2 FQNEAQ (reference sequence). CDR3 DNA: TGTGCCAGCAGCTTAGCGATAAGGGGACAGGGCTATGGCTACACCTTC. Protein: CASSLAIRGQGYGYTF.

This clone was seen just once. The chain combines TRBV19 with TRBJ1-6; 9 bases agree with TRBD1. The CDR3 has 17 residues. J gave up 6 bases and V 4 bases, and 10 bases lay outside the gene matches. Germline V gene sequence: CDR1 LNHDA, CDR2 SQIVND (reference sequence). Written as DNA, the CDR3 is TGTGCCAGTAGTAGTCCGGGACAGGGATATGGTAATTCACCCCTCCACTTT. It translates to CASSSPGQGYGNSPLHF.

This chain joins TRBV7-2 and TRBJ2-1; 9 bases line up with TRBD1. This CDR3 spans 13 amino acids. V gave up 9 bases and J gave up 6 bases; unmatched junction bases: 6. Germline assignment: CDR1 SGHTA and CDR2 FQGNSA. The CDR3 DNA reads TGTGCCAGGGGGGGACAGGGAACCAATGAGCAGTTCTTC. Translated: CARGGQGTNEQFF.

J is TRBJ2-7 and V is TRBV2; 10 bases map to TRBD1. The V gene end was trimmed by 2 bases and the J gene end by 3 bases; junction bases not matched to a gene: 1. The CDR3 runs to 14 residues. Per the germline V gene, CDR1 is SNHLY and CDR2 is FYNNEI. The CDR3 DNA follows: TGTGCCAGCAGTGAATGGGACAGGGGCTACGAGCAGTACTTC. It specifies CASSEWDRGYEQYF.